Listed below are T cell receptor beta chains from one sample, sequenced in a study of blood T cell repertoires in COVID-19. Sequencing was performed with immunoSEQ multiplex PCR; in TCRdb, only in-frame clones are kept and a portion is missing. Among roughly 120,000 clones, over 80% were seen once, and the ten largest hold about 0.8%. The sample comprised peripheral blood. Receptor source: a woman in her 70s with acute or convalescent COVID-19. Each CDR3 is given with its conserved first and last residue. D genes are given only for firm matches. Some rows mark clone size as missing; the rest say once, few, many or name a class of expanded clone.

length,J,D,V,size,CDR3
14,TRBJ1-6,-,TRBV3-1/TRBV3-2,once,CASSPGLTDSPLHF
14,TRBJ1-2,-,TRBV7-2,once,CASSLGPANYGYTF
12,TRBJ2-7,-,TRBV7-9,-,CASSFASYEQYF
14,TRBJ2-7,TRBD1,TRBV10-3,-,CAISRGQGSYEQYF
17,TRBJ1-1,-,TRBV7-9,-,CASSLEVGEQPNTEAFF
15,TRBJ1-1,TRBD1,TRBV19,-,CASSTYGQGVSEAFF
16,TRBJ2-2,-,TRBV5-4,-,CASSLGGARRGGELFF
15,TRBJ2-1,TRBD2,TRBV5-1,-,CASSEVRGGNNEQFF
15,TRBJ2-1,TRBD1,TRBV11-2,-,CASSPTGQGAGEQFF
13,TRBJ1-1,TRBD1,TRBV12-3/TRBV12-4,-,CASSRGQGTEAFF
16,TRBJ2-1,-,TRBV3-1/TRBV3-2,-,CASSQGSSGLYNEQFF
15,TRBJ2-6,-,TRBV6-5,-,CCSGVWRLGANVLTF
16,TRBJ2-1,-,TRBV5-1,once,CASSSVGGGKYNEQFF
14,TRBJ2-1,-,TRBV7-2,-,CASSLLAVYNEQFF
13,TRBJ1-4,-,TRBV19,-,CASSTGDNEKLFF
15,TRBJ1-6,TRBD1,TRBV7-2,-,CASSSRTGLNSPLHF
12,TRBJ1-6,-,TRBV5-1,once,CASSDTGTPLHF
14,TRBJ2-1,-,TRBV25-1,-,CASKGAGPQAEQFF
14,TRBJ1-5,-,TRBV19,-,CASSPQGHNQPQHF
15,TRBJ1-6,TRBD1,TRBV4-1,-,CASSHPGTDNSPLHF
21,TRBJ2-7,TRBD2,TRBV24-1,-,CATLAGGETSGSERSSYEQYF
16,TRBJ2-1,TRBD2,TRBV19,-,CASSIFSGGGRGEQFF
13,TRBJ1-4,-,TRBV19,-,CASSDSSNEKLFF
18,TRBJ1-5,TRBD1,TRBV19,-,CASSSTGTGGYSNQPQHF
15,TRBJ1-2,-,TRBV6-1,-,CASSEVPRTGYGYTF
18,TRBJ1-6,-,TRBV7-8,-,CASSLVTPTLRYNSPLHF
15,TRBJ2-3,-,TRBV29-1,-,CSVEGDGGVTDTQYF
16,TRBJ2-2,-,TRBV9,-,CASSAALTGPTGELFF
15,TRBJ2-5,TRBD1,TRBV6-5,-,CASSYLRTGGETQYF
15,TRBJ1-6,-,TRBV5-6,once,CASSLNRVANSPLHF
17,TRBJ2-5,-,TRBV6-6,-,CASSPKPVGGGRETQYF
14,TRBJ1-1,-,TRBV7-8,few,CASRIQDMNTEAFF
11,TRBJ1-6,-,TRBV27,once,CASGPGSPLHF
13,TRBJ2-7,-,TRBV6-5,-,CASSRGRDYEQYF
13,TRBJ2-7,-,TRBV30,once,CAWSLGAGYEQYF
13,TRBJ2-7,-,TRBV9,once,CASSVRGFYEQYF
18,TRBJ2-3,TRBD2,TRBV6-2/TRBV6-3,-,CASSFPGGLAGSTDTQYF
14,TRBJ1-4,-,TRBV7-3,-,CASSPGVNHEKLFF
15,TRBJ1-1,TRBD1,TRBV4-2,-,CASSPSGQGHTEAFF
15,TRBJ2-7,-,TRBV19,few,CASSPPGHPSYEQYF
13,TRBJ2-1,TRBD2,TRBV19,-,CASKRAGYNEQFF
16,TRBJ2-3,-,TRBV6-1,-,CASSEVRGGGTDTQYF
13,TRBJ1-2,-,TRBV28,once,CASISPGAYGYTF
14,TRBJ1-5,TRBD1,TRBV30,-,CAWSTGGPNQPQHF
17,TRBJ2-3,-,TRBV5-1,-,CASSLTWGGWGTDTQYF
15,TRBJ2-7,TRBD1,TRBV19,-,CASRRQGGRSYEQYF
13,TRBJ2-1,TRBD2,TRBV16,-,CAAGGGNSDEQFF